Listed below are T cell receptor beta chains from one sample, sequenced in a study of vaccination effects on CD4 cells after COVID-19. These receptors have no known antigen. Profiling relied on immunoSEQ multiplex PCR, and the TCRdb table lists in-frame clones only, not all of them. This sample has 30,000 or so clones, with over 70% found just once. This specimen was CD4+ T cells from PBMCs cultured with HCoV-NL63 spike peptides, taken after COVID-19 vaccination. These receptors all come from a human donor who received a COVID-19 vaccine. Each CDR3 is given with its conserved first and last residue. D genes are given only for firm matches. Clone size is stated in some rows and not others, as once, few, many or a class when expanded.

v_call: TRBV30; j_call: TRBJ2-7; d_call: TRBD2; clone_size: NA; cdr3_aa: CAWSLAVEQYF; cdr3_nt: TGTGCCTGGAGTCTAGCGGTCGAGCAGTACTTC
v_call: TRBV2; j_call: TRBJ1-5; d_call: NA; clone_size: once; cdr3_aa: CASIRDRYQPQHF; cdr3_nt: TGTGCCAGCATTAGAGACAGGTATCAGCCCCAGCATTTT
v_call: TRBV6-1; j_call: TRBJ2-2; d_call: NA; clone_size: NA; cdr3_aa: CASSDRQSATGELFF; cdr3_nt: TGTGCCAGCAGTGATAGGCAGAGCGCCACCGGGGAGCTGTTTTTT
v_call: TRBV2; j_call: TRBJ2-2; d_call: TRBD2; clone_size: NA; cdr3_aa: CASRVLAGRTGELFF; cdr3_nt: TGTGCCAGCAGAGTACTAGCGGGTCGGACCGGGGAGCTGTTTTTT
v_call: TRBV10-2; j_call: TRBJ1-1; d_call: NA; clone_size: few; cdr3_aa: CASSVPAGGVNTEAFF; cdr3_nt: TGCGCCAGCAGTGTTCCCGCCGGAGGAGTGAACACTGAAGCTTTCTTT
v_call: TRBV6-1; j_call: TRBJ1-2; d_call: TRBD1; clone_size: NA; cdr3_aa: CASSETPGQNYGYTF; cdr3_nt: TGTGCCAGCAGTGAAACCCCGGGACAGAACTATGGCTACACCTTC
v_call: TRBV6-5; j_call: TRBJ1-1; d_call: TRBD1; clone_size: NA; cdr3_aa: CASSPGTGTEAFF; cdr3_nt: TGTGCCAGCAGCCCCGGGACAGGAACTGAAGCTTTCTTT
v_call: TRBV19; j_call: TRBJ1-5; d_call: TRBD1; clone_size: few; cdr3_aa: CASSIDQQGAGNQPQHF; cdr3_nt: TGTGCCAGTAGTATAGACCAACAGGGGGCGGGCAATCAGCCCCAGCATTTT
v_call: TRBV7-2; j_call: TRBJ2-1; d_call: NA; clone_size: NA; cdr3_aa: CASSLDRGTYNEQFF; cdr3_nt: TGTGCCAGCAGCTTAGATAGGGGCACTTACAATGAGCAGTTCTTC
v_call: TRBV11-2; j_call: TRBJ1-1; d_call: TRBD1; clone_size: NA; cdr3_aa: CASSSGGLVGGGQTLRNTEAFF; cdr3_nt: TGTGCCAGCAGTAGCGGGGGACTTGTTGGGGGGGGACAGACCTTAAGGAACACTGAAGCTTTCTTT
v_call: TRBV24-1; j_call: TRBJ1-2; d_call: TRBD1; clone_size: NA; cdr3_aa: CATSERQGRGYTF; cdr3_nt: TGTGCCACCAGTGAGAGACAGGGTCGAGGCTACACCTTC
v_call: TRBV7-9; j_call: TRBJ2-3; d_call: TRBD2; clone_size: NA; cdr3_aa: CASSLGGGVATDTQYF; cdr3_nt: TGTGCCAGCAGCTTAGGTGGGGGGGTGGCGACAGATACGCAGTATTTT
v_call: TRBV5-4; j_call: TRBJ2-3; d_call: TRBD2; clone_size: NA; cdr3_aa: CASTIGLAGDTDTQYF; cdr3_nt: TGTGCCAGCACCATAGGACTAGCGGGAGACACAGATACGCAGTATTTT
v_call: TRBV5-1; j_call: TRBJ2-1; d_call: TRBD2; clone_size: NA; cdr3_aa: CASSLPLAGGRKEQFF; cdr3_nt: TGCGCCAGCAGCTTACCACTAGCGGGGGGCAGGAAAGAGCAGTTCTTC
v_call: TRBV7-6; j_call: TRBJ1-1; d_call: NA; clone_size: few; cdr3_aa: CASSLEQNTEAFF; cdr3_nt: TGTGCCAGCAGCTTAGAACAGAACACTGAAGCTTTCTTT
v_call: TRBV2; j_call: TRBJ1-1; d_call: TRBD1; clone_size: NA; cdr3_aa: CASSTGVWTEAFF; cdr3_nt: TGTGCCAGCAGTACAGGGGTATGGACTGAAGCTTTCTTT
v_call: TRBV6-5; j_call: TRBJ2-7; d_call: TRBD1; clone_size: NA; cdr3_aa: CASSLQGRGHEQYF; cdr3_nt: TGTGCCAGCAGTTTACAGGGGAGAGGTCACGAGCAGTACTTC
v_call: TRBV7-6; j_call: TRBJ2-5; d_call: TRBD2; clone_size: NA; cdr3_aa: CASSRNQREYQETQYF; cdr3_nt: TGTGCCAGCAGCCGCAACCAGCGGGAGTACCAAGAGACCCAGTACTTC
v_call: TRBV7-9; j_call: TRBJ2-3; d_call: NA; clone_size: NA; cdr3_aa: CASSSRAAITDTQYF; cdr3_nt: TGTGCCAGCAGCTCCCGAGCGGCAATAACAGATACGCAGTATTTT
v_call: TRBV3-1/TRBV3-2; j_call: TRBJ2-1; d_call: NA; clone_size: NA; cdr3_aa: CASRRKDSKYNEQFF; cdr3_nt: TGTGCCAGCAGGCGGAAGGACAGTAAATACAATGAGCAGTTCTTC
v_call: TRBV5-6; j_call: TRBJ2-7; d_call: NA; clone_size: NA; cdr3_aa: CASSLRWRYEQYF; cdr3_nt: TGTGCCAGCAGCTTGAGGTGGCGGTACGAGCAGTACTTC
v_call: TRBV12-2; j_call: TRBJ1-4; d_call: NA; clone_size: NA; cdr3_aa: CASRLAIERGTNEKLFF; cdr3_nt: TGTGCAAGTCGCTTAGCGATTGAAAGGGGGACTAATGAAAAACTGTTTTTT
v_call: TRBV3-1/TRBV3-2; j_call: TRBJ1-1; d_call: NA; clone_size: once; cdr3_aa: CASSLGLVQGNTEAFF; cdr3_nt: TGTGCCAGCAGCCTCGGACTCGTACAGGGAAACACTGAAGCTTTCTTT
v_call: TRBV6-5; j_call: TRBJ1-2; d_call: NA; clone_size: NA; cdr3_aa: CASTMGGPSYGYTF; cdr3_nt: TGTGCCAGCACCATGGGGGGACCCTCCTATGGCTACACCTTC
v_call: TRBV3-1/TRBV3-2; j_call: TRBJ1-1; d_call: TRBD1; clone_size: NA; cdr3_aa: CASSQEDRSNTEAFF; cdr3_nt: TGTGCCAGCAGCCAAGAGGACAGGTCGAACACTGAAGCTTTCTTT
v_call: TRBV6-5; j_call: TRBJ1-2; d_call: TRBD1; clone_size: NA; cdr3_aa: CATWGQTNYGYTF; cdr3_nt: TGTGCCACCTGGGGACAGACCAACTATGGCTACACCTTC
v_call: TRBV20-1; j_call: TRBJ2-2; d_call: NA; clone_size: NA; cdr3_aa: CSATETGELFF; cdr3_nt: TGCAGTGCTACCGAAACCGGGGAGCTGTTTTTT
v_call: TRBV5-4; j_call: TRBJ2-6; d_call: NA; clone_size: NA; cdr3_aa: CASSFTSGRRGANVLTF; cdr3_nt: TGTGCCAGCAGCTTTACTTCGGGACGGAGAGGGGCCAACGTCCTGACTTTC
v_call: TRBV6-1; j_call: TRBJ1-6; d_call: TRBD1; clone_size: NA; cdr3_aa: CASSDRGARDSPLHF; cdr3_nt: TGTGCCAGCAGTGACAGGGGGGCTCGGGATTCACCCCTCCACTTT
v_call: TRBV6-6; j_call: TRBJ2-1; d_call: TRBD2; clone_size: NA; cdr3_aa: CASSYPGLAGGGEQFF; cdr3_nt: TGTGCCAGCAGTTATCCCGGACTAGCGGGAGGGGGTGAGCAGTTCTTC
v_call: TRBV5-1; j_call: TRBJ2-5; d_call: TRBD2; clone_size: NA; cdr3_aa: CASSLHSGGVQETQYF; cdr3_nt: TGCGCCAGCAGCTTGCATAGCGGGGGGGTTCAAGAGACCCAGTACTTC